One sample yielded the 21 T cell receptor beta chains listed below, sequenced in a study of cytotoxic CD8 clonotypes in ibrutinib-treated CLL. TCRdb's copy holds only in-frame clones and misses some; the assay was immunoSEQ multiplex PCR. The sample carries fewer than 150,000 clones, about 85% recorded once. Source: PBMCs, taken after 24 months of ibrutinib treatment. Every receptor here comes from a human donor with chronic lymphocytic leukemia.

The CDR3 sequence is CASSLSWGVRTDTQYF. Here the CDR3 DNA reads TGTGCCAGCAGCTTGTCTTGGGGCGTTCGCACAGATACGCAGTATTTT. The V and J genes are TRBV5-6 and TRBJ2-3; TRBD1 might be the D (5 bases). V gave up 1 base and J gave up 1 base, with 13 bases separating them. CDR1 is SGHDT and CDR2 is YYEEEE in the germline V gene. The CDR3 runs 16 residues.

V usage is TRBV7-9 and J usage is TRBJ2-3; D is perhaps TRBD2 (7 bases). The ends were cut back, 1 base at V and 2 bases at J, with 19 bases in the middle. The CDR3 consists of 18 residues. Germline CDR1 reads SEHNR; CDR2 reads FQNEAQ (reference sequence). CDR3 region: CASSLEGFGRGPTDTQYF. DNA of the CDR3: TGTGCCAGCAGCTTAGAAGGATTTGGGCGGGGGCCCACAGATACGCAGTATTTT.

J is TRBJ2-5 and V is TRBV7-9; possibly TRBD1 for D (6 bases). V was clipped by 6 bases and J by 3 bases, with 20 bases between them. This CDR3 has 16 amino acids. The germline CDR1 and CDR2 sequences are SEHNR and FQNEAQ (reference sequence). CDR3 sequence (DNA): TGTGCCAGCAGAGCGTATGGGGGCCAGGCTGAAGAGACCCAGTACTTC. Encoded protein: CASRAYGGQAEETQYF.

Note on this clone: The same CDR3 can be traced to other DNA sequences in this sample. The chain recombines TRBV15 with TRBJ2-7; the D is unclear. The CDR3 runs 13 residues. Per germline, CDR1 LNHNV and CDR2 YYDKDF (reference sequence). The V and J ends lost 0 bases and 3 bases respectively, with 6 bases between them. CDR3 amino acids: CATSRDRDYEQYF. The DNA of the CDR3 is TGTGCCACCAGCAGAGATAGGGACTACGAGCAGTACTTC.

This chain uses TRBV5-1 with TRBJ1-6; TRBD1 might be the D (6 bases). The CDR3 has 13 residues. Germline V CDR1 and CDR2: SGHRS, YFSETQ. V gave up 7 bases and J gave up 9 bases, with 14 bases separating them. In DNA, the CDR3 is TGCGCCAGCTCTCAAGGGGGTGGTTCACCCCTCCACTTT. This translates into CASSQGGGSPLHF.

Here the CDR3 DNA reads TGTGCCAGCAGTATGGCACGGGGACAAGAGACCCAGTACTTC. This codes for CASSMARGQETQYF. V usage is TRBV6-5 and J usage is TRBJ2-5; D possibly corresponds to TRBD2 (5 bases). The CDR3 has 14 amino acids. Germline CDR1 reads MNHEY; CDR2 reads SVGAGI. V was trimmed by 5 bases and J by 2 bases, leaving 12 bases between them.

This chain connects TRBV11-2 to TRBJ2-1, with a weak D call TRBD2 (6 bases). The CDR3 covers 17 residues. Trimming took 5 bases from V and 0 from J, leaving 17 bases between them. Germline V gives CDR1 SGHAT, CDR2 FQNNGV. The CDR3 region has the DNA TGTGCCAGCAGCCCCCAGGGACTCATCCGCTCCTACAATGAGCAGTTCTTC. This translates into CASSPQGLIRSYNEQFF.

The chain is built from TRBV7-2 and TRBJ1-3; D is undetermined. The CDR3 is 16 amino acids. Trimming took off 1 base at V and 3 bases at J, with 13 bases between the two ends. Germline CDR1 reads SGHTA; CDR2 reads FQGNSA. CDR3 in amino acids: CASSLGGRGFGNTIYF. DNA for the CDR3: TGTGCCAGCAGCTTAGGTGGACGGGGTTTTGGAAACACCATATATTTT.

The CDR3 coding sequence is TGCGCCAGCAGCAGCGCGCCCGGGACAGCTAACACCGGGGAGCTGTTTTTT. Translation: CASSSAPGTANTGELFF. The chain couples TRBV5-1 to TRBJ2-2; TRBD1 matches at 7 bases. With 4 bases clipped from V and 2 bases from J, the junction kept 11 bases outside the gene matches. Germline values: CDR1 SGHRS, CDR2 YFSETQ. The CDR3 totals 17 residues.

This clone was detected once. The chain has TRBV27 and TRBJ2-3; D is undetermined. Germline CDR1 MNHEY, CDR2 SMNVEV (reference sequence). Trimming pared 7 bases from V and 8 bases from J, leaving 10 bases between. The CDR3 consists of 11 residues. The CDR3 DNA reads TGTGCCAGCAAGGCGGTGGGTACGCAGTATTTT. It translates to CASKAVGTQYF.

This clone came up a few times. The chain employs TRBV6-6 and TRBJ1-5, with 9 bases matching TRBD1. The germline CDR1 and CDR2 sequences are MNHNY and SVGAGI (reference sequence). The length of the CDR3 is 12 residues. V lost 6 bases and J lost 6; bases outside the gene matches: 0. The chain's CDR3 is CASRTGGQPQHF. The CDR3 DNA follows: TGTGCCAGCAGGACAGGGGGTCAGCCCCAGCATTTT.

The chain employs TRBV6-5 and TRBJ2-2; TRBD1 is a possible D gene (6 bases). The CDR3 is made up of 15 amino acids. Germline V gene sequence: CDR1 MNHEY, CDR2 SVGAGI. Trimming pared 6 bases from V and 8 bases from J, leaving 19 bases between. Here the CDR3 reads CASRETGPYGGELFF. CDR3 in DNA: TGTGCCAGCAGGGAAACAGGGCCCTACGGGGGGGAGCTGTTTTTT.

The CDR3 DNA reads as TGTGCCAGCAGCTTAGCGGGGGCAGATACGCAGTATTTT. Translation gives CASSLAGADTQYF. The chain has TRBV11-1 and TRBJ2-3; D may be TRBD1 or TRBD2 (5 bases each). Germline V gene lookup returns CDR1 SGHAT and CDR2 FQDESV (reference sequence). The V end was cut by 0 bases, the J end by 4 bases, with 5 bases between. The CDR3 totals 13 residues.

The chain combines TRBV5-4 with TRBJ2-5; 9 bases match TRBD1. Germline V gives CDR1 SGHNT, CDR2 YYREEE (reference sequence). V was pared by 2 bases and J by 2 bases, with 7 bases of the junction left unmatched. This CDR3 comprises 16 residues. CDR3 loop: CASSFPGTGPQETQYF. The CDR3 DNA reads TGTGCCAGCAGCTTCCCCGGGACAGGGCCGCAAGAGACCCAGTACTTC.

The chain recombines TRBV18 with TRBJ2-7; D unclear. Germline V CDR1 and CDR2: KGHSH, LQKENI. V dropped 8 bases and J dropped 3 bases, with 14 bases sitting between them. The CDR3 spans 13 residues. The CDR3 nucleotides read TGTGCCAGCACACGCCAGGAGAGCTACGAGCAGTACTTC. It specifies CASTRQESYEQYF.

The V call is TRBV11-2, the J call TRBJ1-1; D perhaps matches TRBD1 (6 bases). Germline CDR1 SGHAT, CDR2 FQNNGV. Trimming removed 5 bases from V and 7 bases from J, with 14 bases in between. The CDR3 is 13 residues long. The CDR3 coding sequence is TGTGCCAGCAGCCCCGGACAGCCGAGTGAAGCTTTCTTT. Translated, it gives CASSPGQPSEAFF.

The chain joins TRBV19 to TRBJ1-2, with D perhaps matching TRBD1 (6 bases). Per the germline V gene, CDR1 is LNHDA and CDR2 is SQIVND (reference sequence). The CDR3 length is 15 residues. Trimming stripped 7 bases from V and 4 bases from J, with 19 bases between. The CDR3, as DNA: TGTGCCAGTAAACCCCAGGGGACTCAGGCCTATGGCTACACCTTC. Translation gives CASKPQGTQAYGYTF.

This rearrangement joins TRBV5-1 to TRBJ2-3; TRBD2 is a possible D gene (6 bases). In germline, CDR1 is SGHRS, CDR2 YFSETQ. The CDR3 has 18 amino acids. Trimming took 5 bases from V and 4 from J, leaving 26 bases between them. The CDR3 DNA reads TGCGCCAGCAGTCGCTCCCGGAGGGTCGCGGAAGGCGCAGATACGCAGTATTTT. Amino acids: CASSRSRRVAEGADTQYF.

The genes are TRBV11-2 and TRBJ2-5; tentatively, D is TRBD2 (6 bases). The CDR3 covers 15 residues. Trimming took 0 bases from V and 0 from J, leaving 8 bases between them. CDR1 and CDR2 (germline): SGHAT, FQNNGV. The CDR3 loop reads CASSLDGGYQETQYF. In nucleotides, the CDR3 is TGTGCCAGCAGCTTAGATGGGGGGTACCAAGAGACCCAGTACTTC.

The CDR3 is CASEGTGGSGNTIYF. The CDR3, as DNA: TGTGCCTCCGAGGGGACAGGAGGCTCTGGAAACACCATATATTTT. V usage is TRBV10-3 and J usage is TRBJ1-3; 8 positions agree with TRBD1. The CDR3 contains 15 residues. Germline trimming cut 11 bases from V and 0 bases from J; bases unmatched to any gene: 9. Germline CDR1 ENHRY, CDR2 SYGVKD.

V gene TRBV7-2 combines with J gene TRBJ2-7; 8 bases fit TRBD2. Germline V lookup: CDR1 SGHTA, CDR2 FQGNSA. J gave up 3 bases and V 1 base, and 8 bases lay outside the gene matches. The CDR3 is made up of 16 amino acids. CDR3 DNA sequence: TGTGCCAGCAGCTTAGGTTTGGCGGGGGGTTACTACGAGCAGTACTTC. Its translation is CASSLGLAGGYYEQYF.